One sample yielded the 10 T cell receptor beta chains listed below, sequenced in a study of molecular identifiers for immune sequencing clone quantification. One entry per CDR3 protein, called by TCRdb with MiXCR from the PCR reads. The sample shows about 630,000 distinct CDR3 sequences, around 25% of them seen only once. The material sequenced was naive CD8+ T cells from blood, with Jurkat cell RNA spiked in. Described subset: FACS-sorted CD8+CD4-CCR7+CD45RA+ naive T cells. The source of these receptors is a human donor in good health. Some libraries in this study had Jurkat cell RNA spiked in.

Note on this clonotype: This could be a read error, since a much larger clone is one nucleotide away. It is likely a read error, because the conserved phenylalanine at the end of the CDR3 is missing. The chain has TRBV7-9 and TRBJ2-3, with D perhaps matching TRBD1 or TRBD2 (5 bases each). V shed 4 bases and J shed 2 bases, with 19 bases lying between them. CDR3 length: 17 residues. Germline values: CDR1 SEHNR, CDR2 FQNEAQ (reference sequence). The CDR3 spells CASSSPGPTSYTDTQYL. The CDR3 nucleotides are TGTGCCAGCAGCTCGCCGGGACCAACTTCCTACACAGATACGCAGTATCTT.

This clonotype was counted ten times or more. This CDR3 reads CASSYSPVDTQYF. Written as DNA, the CDR3 is TGTGCCAGCAGTTACTCCCCTGTAGATACGCAGTATTTT. The V gene is TRBV6-5, the J gene TRBJ2-3; no reliable D call. The V and J ends lost 0 bases and 5 bases respectively, with 6 bases between them. CDR3 length: 13 residues. Germline V gene sequence: CDR1 MNHEY, CDR2 SVGAGI.

This clonotype was seen repeatedly, ten times or more. The chain combines TRBV6-5 with TRBJ2-3; D remains ambiguous. CDR1 and CDR2 from the germline V gene are MNHEY and SVGAGI. CDR3 size: 14 residues. V was cut by 2 bases and J by 4 bases, with 10 bases left in between. CDR3 nucleotide sequence: TGTGCCAGCAGTTACAGTGGGGAAGCAGATACGCAGTATTTT. Its protein is CASSYSGEADTQYF.

The chain combines TRBV24-1 with TRBJ2-7, with 12 bases aligning to TRBD2. This CDR3 is 20 amino acids long. Germline V gives CDR1 KGHDR, CDR2 SFDVKD. J gave up 3 bases and V 7 bases, and 21 bases lay outside the gene matches. CDR3 in DNA: TGTGCCACCAGAGCCGAACTCGGACAGGGTAGGACTAGCGGGGTCTACGAGCAGTACTTC. Translation gives CATRAELGQGRTSGVYEQYF.

The table lists this clonotype with a few counts. The chain joins TRBV5-6 to TRBJ1-4, with TRBD1 matching over 10 bases. The germline V gene has CDR1 SGHDT and CDR2 YYEEEE. The CDR3 is made up of 16 amino acids. Unmatched junction bases numbered 8, after V lost 2 bases and J lost 7 bases. The DNA for the CDR3 is TGTGCCAGCAGCTTCAGCGTGGGACAGGGGAGTGAAAAACTGTTTTTT. Its protein is CASSFSVGQGSEKLFF.

The V call is TRBV9, the J call TRBJ1-2; D is unclear. The CDR3 covers 11 residues. The germline gives CDR1 SGDLS, CDR2 YYNGEE. V was shortened by 9 bases and J by 4 bases, with 10 bases between the two germline ends. DNA of the CDR3: TGTGCCACCCAATACGGCTATGGCTACACCTTC. This sequence encodes CATQYGYGYTF. Full variable domain (rest looked up from reference TRBV9 and TRBJ1-2): DSGVTQTPKHLITATGQRVTLRCSPRSGDLSVYWYQQSLDQGLQFLIQYYNGEERAKGNILERFSAQQFPDLHSELNLSSLELGDSALYFCATQYGYGYTFGSGTRLTVV.

The sample holds many counts of this clonotype. V is TRBV5-4 and J is TRBJ2-7; 11 positions match TRBD2. The CDR3 length is 15 residues. Germline CDR1 and CDR2: SGHNT and YYREEE (reference sequence). V was clipped by 0 bases and J by 4 bases; unmatched bases: 3. The CDR3 is CASSLVVAGGYEQYF. The CDR3 DNA sequence: TGTGCCAGCAGCTTGGTGGTAGCGGGAGGGTACGAGCAGTACTTC. Complete variable domain (other parts from reference TRBV5-4 and TRBJ2-7): ETGVTQSPTHLIKTRGQQVTLRCSSQSGHNTVSWYQQALGQGPQFIFQYYREEENGRGNFPPRFSGLQFPNYSSELNVNALELDDSALYLCASSLVVAGGYEQYFGPGTRLTVT.

Regarding this clonotype: With a much larger clone just one base away, this may be a read error. The CDR3 end shows no conserved phenylalanine or tryptophan, and so a read error is likely. This chain uses TRBV9 with TRBJ2-3; a weak D match, TRBD1 (5 bases). The germline CDR1 and CDR2 sequences are SGDLS and YYNGEE. CDR3 length: 15 residues. V lost 4 bases and J 2 bases, leaving 14 bases between the germline ends. DNA for the CDR3: TGTGCCAGCAGCATTCAGGGTGCTGTCACAGATACGCAGTATTCT. Protein product: CASSIQGAVTDTQYS.

The chain uses TRBV27 and TRBJ1-1; TRBD1 matches 8 bases. This CDR3 has 13 residues. V shed 7 bases and J 4 bases; nucleotides not matched to a gene: 5. Germline CDR1 is MNHEY and CDR2 is SMNVEV (reference sequence). In nucleotides, the CDR3 is TGTGCCAGCATGTCAGGGGGCTTCACTGAAGCTTTCTTT. This translates into CASMSGGFTEAFF.

This clonotype has just a few counts. One end of the junction is discordant with germline, which a read error may explain. V is TRBV12-3 or TRBV12-4 and J is TRBJ1-1; D uncertain. The CDR3 extends over 12 amino acids. The CDR3 bases are TGTACCAGCAGTGTCGGGTCGGCTGAAGCTTTCTTT. Encoded protein: CTSSVGSAEAFF.